Below are 15 T cell receptor beta chains sequenced from a single sample in a study of T cells in Graves' hyperthyroidism and ophthalmopathy. Amplification targeted TCR beta CDR3 regions from RNA transcripts. The HTBI primer set served for first-round RT-PCR of the TCR CDR3. TCRdb re-called the multiplex PCR reads with MiXCR, one entry per CDR3 protein. This sample has 150,000 or so distinct CDR3 sequences; 22% occur once, and the top ten carry about 67%. The sample was blood. The receptor source for this set is a woman between 50 and 59 years old with Graves' hyperthyroidism that later progressed to Graves' ophthalmopathy.

The sample holds many counts of this clonotype. The chain has TRBV6-1 and TRBJ2-2, with 7 positions matching TRBD1. Losses at the gene ends were 5 bases for V and 4 bases for J; bases not matched to a gene: 7. The germline CDR1 and CDR2 sequences are MNHNS and SASEGT. The CDR3 runs 15 residues. CDR3 nucleotide sequence: TGTGCCAGCAGTTCAGGGGGATTGAGCACCGGGGAGCTGTTTTTT. Translating gives CASSSGGLSTGELFF.

This clonotype was seen repeatedly, ten times or more. The chain combines TRBV3-1 with TRBJ2-1; D is unclear. The V and J ends lost 4 bases and 4 bases respectively, with 14 bases between them. This CDR3 region has 15 residues. Germline V gives CDR1 LGHDT, CDR2 YNNKEL (reference sequence). The CDR3 nucleotides are TGTGCCAGCAGCCGGCACGGTAACCAGTACAATGAGCAGTTCTTC. It yields the protein CASSRHGNQYNEQFF.

CDR3 loop: CASSQNGAGGQLSGNEQFF. CDR3 in DNA: TGTGCCAGCAGCCAAAATGGGGCGGGAGGGCAGCTATCTGGCAATGAGCAGTTCTTC. The chain links TRBV3-1 to TRBJ2-1; 9 nucleotides agree with TRBD2. With V trimmed by 2 bases and J by 6 bases, 17 bases remained unmatched. The CDR3 covers 19 residues. Germline loops: CDR1 LGHDT, CDR2 YNNKEL (reference sequence).

The genes are TRBV28 and TRBJ2-5; possible D gene TRBD2, 6 bases. The ends were cut back, 3 bases at V and 6 bases at J, with 14 bases in the middle. In germline, CDR1 is MDHEN, CDR2 SYDVKM. CDR3 length: 14 amino acids. CDR3 coding DNA: TGTGCCAGCAGTTTCCCTCTAGGGAGGAAGACCCAGTACTTC. As protein: CASSFPLGRKTQYF.

This clonotype was seen ten or more times. The V and J genes are TRBV28 and TRBJ1-2; 7 positions agree with TRBD1. J was trimmed by 7 bases and V by 4 bases; bases with no gene match: 3. CDR1 and CDR2 from the germline V gene are MDHEN and SYDVKM. This CDR3 spans 12 amino acids. This CDR3 reads CASSSGTVGYTF. In DNA, the CDR3 is TGTGCCAGCAGTTCCGGGACAGTTGGCTACACCTTC.

This clonotype came up a few times. V and J are TRBV5-1 and TRBJ2-7, with D unresolved. Trimming pared 0 bases from V and 0 bases from J, leaving 7 bases between. This CDR3 region has 14 residues. Germline CDR1 and CDR2: SGHRS and YFSETQ. This CDR3 is CASSLESNSYEQYF. The CDR3 DNA reads as TGCGCCAGCAGCTTGGAGTCGAACTCCTACGAGCAGTACTTC. The variable domain in full, completed from reference TRBV5-1 and TRBJ2-7, reads KAGVTQTPRYLIKTRGQQVTLSCSPISGHRSVSWYQQTPGQGLQFLFEYFSETQRNKGNFPGRFSGRQFSNSRSEMNVSTLELGDSALYLCASSLESNSYEQYFGPGTRLTVT.

This clonotype appeared many times. The chain carries TRBV2 and TRBJ2-4; a weak D match, TRBD2 (6 bases). Germline CDR1 SNHLY, CDR2 FYNNEI. This CDR3 comprises 14 residues. The V gene lost 1 base and the J gene lost 4 bases, with 8 bases spanning the gap. In nucleotides, the CDR3 is TGTGCCAGCAGTGAAGATGCGGGAAAAAACATTCAGTACTTC. Its translation is CASSEDAGKNIQYF.

This clonotype was counted a few times. The chain joins TRBV5-1 to TRBJ2-1; the match to TRBD2 covers 9 bases. The CDR3 is made up of 15 amino acids. V was pared by 0 bases and J by 6 bases, with 4 bases of the junction left unmatched. The V gene's germline CDR1 is SGHRS and CDR2 YFSETQ. The CDR3 protein is CASSLEGTSSNEQFF. CDR3 nucleotide sequence: TGCGCCAGCAGCTTGGAGGGGACTAGCAGCAATGAGCAGTTCTTC.

This clonotype occurred many times. This chain joins TRBV5-1 and TRBJ2-5; TRBD2 is a possible D gene (8 bases). V was shortened by 4 bases and J by 6 bases, with 19 bases between the two germline ends. In germline, CDR1 is SGHRS, CDR2 YFSETQ. The CDR3 loop spans 15 amino acids. CDR3 DNA: TGCGCCAGCAGCGAACAGGGGAGCGGGAGTAAGACCCAGTACTTC. Its protein is CASSEQGSGSKTQYF.

This clonotype was observed many times. V gene TRBV13 combines with J gene TRBJ2-2; D might be TRBD1 or TRBD2, each matching 5 bases. Trimming cost V 5 bases and J 4 bases, with 11 bases left between them. The V gene's germline CDR1 is PRHDT and CDR2 FYEKMQ (reference sequence). This CDR3 is built from 14 residues. The CDR3 is CASSLRDGTGELFF. In DNA, the CDR3 is TGTGCCAGCAGCCTCCGGGACGGCACCGGGGAGCTGTTTTTT.

This clonotype has a handful of counts. The rearrangement links TRBV5-5 to TRBJ2-1; D is ambiguous. CDR3 length: 13 residues. Per the germline V gene, CDR1 is SGHKS and CDR2 is YYEKEE (reference sequence). V was pared by 3 bases and J by 7 bases, with 11 bases between. The CDR3 sequence is CASSSGSSNEQFF. The CDR3 coding sequence is TGTGCCAGCAGCTCGGGTAGTTCTAATGAGCAGTTCTTC.

The chain combines TRBV5-1 with TRBJ1-3; TRBD1 might be the D (5 bases). V shed 4 bases and J shed 2 bases, with 10 bases lying between them. Germline CDR1 is SGHRS and CDR2 is YFSETQ. This CDR3 contains 14 residues. The CDR3 protein is CASSEGVTGNTIYF. The CDR3 coding sequence is TGCGCCAGCAGCGAAGGGGTAACTGGAAACACCATATATTTT. Variable domain in full (rest from reference TRBV5-1 and TRBJ1-3): KAGVTQTPRYLIKTRGQQVTLSCSPISGHRSVSWYQQTPGQGLQFLFEYFSETQRNKGNFPGRFSGRQFSNSRSEMNVSTLELGDSALYLCASSEGVTGNTIYFGEGSWLTVV.

This clonotype appeared many times. The chain has TRBV2 and TRBJ2-1, with 11 positions matching TRBD2. Unmatched junction bases numbered 7, after V lost 6 bases and J lost 6 bases. Germline V gene sequence: CDR1 SNHLY, CDR2 FYNNEI. The CDR3 consists of 15 residues. The CDR3 DNA follows: TGTGCCAGCAGCGAACTAGCGGGAGTACCCAATGAGCAGTTCTTC. This codes for CASSELAGVPNEQFF.

This clonotype was seen many times. The chain has TRBV11-2 and TRBJ2-1; 11 nucleotides line up with TRBD2. This CDR3 contains 18 residues. Trimming took 0 bases from V and 0 from J; bases not matched to a gene: 4. Looked up from germline, CDR1 is SGHAT and CDR2 is FQNNGV. CDR3 sequence (DNA): TGTGCCAGCAGCTTAGAGGCTAGCGGGAGGTACTCCTACAATGAGCAGTTCTTC. This translates into CASSLEASGRYSYNEQFF.

This clonotype was picked up many times. The V and J genes are TRBV20-1 and TRBJ2-2; TRBD2 might be the D (6 bases). Trimming pared 6 bases from V and 4 bases from J, leaving 15 bases between. CDR1 and CDR2 (germline): DFQATT, SNEGSKA (reference sequence). The CDR3 length is 14 residues. DNA for the CDR3: TGCAGTGCCCTCGGGGGAGTATCCACCGGGGAGCTGTTTTTT. Translated: CSALGGVSTGELFF.